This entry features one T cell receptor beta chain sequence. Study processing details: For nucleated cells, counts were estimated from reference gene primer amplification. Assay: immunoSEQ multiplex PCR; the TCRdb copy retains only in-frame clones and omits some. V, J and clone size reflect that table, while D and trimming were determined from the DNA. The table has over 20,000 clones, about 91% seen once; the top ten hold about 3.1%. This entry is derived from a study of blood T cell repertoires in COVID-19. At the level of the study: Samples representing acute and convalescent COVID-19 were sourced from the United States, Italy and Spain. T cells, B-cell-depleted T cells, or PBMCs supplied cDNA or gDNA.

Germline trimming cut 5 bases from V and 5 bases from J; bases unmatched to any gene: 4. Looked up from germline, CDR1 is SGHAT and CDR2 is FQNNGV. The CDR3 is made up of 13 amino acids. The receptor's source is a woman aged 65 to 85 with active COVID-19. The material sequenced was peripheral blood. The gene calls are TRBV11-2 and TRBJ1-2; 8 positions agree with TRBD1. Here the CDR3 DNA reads TGTGCCAGCAGCCTGGACAGGGCTTATGGCTACACCTTC. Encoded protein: CASSLDRAYGYTF.